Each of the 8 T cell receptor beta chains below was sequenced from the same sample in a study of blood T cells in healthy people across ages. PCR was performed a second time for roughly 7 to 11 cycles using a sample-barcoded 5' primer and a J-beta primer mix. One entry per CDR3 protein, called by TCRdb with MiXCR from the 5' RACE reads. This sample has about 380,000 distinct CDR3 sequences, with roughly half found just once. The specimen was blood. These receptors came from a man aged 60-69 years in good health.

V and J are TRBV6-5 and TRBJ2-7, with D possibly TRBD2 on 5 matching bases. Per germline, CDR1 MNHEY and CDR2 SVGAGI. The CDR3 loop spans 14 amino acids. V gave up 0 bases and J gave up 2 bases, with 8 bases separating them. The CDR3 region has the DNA TGTGCCAGCAGTTACTCGGGGAGCCCCTACGAGCAGTACTTC. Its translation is CASSYSGSPYEQYF.

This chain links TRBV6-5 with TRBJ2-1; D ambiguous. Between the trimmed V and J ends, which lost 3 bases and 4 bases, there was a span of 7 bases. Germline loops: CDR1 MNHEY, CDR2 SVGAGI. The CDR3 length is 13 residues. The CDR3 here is CASSYTTYNEQFF. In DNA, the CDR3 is TGTGCCAGCAGTTATACGACATACAATGAGCAGTTCTTC.

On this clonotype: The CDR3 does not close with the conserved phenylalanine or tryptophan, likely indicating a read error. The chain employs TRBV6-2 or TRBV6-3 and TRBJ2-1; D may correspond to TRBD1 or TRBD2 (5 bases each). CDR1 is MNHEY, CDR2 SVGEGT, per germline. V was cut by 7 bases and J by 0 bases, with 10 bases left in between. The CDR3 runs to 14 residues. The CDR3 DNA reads TGTGCCAGCACTGACGGGACCTCCTACAATGAGCAGTTCCTC. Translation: CASTDGTSYNEQFL.

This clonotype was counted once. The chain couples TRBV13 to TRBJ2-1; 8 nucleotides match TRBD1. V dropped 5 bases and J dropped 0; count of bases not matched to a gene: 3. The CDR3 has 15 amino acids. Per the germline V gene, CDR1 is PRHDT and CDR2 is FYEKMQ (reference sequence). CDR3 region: CASSQGTGSYNEQFF. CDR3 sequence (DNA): TGTGCCAGCAGCCAAGGGACAGGCTCCTACAATGAGCAGTTCTTC. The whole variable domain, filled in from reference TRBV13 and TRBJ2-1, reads AAGVIQSPRHLIKEKRETATLKCYPIPRHDTVYWYQQGPGQDPQFLISFYEKMQSDKGSIPDRFSAQQFSDYHSELNMSSLELGDSALYFCASSQGTGSYNEQFFGPGTRLTVL.

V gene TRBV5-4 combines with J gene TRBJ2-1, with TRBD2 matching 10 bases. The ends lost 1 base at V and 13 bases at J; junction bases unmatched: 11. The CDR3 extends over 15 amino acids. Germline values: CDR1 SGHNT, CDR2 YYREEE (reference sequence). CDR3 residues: CASSLPRGSGGRQFF. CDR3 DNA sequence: TGTGCCAGCAGCTTGCCCCGAGGTAGCGGGGGGCGTCAGTTCTTC.

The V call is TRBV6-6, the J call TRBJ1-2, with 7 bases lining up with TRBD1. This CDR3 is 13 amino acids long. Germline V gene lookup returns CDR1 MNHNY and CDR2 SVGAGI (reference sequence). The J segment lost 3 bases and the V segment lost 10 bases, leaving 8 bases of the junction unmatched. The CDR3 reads CANSGQRDYGYTF. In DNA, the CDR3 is TGTGCCAATTCGGGACAGAGGGACTATGGCTACACCTTC.

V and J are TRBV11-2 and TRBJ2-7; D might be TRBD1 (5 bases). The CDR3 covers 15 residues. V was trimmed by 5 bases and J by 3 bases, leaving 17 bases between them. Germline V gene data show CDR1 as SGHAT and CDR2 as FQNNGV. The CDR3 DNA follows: TGTGCCAGCAGCCCCAGACAGCGAGCCGTCTACGAGCAGTACTTC. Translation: CASSPRQRAVYEQYF.

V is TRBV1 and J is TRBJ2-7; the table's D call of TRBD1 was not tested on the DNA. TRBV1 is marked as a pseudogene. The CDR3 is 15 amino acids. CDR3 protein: CTSSHCRDSSYEQYF. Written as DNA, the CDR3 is TGCACCAGCAGCCATTGCCGGGACAGCTCCTACGAGCAGTACTTC.